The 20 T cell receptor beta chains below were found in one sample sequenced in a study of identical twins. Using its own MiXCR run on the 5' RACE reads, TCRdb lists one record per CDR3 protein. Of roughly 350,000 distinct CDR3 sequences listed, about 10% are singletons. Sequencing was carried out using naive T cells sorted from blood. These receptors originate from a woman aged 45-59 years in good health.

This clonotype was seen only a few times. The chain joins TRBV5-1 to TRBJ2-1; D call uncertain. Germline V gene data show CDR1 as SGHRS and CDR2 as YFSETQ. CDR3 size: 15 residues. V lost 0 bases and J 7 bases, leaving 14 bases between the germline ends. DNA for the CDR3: TGCGCCAGCAGCTTGGTGAGGCTTGTCAGTAATGAGCAGTTCTTC. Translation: CASSLVRLVSNEQFF.

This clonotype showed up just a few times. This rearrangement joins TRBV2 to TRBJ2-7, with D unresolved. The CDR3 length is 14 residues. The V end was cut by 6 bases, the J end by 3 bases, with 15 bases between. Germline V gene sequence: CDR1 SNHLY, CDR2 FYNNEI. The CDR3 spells CASSGRMADYEQYF. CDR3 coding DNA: TGTGCCAGCAGCGGGCGGATGGCGGACTACGAGCAGTACTTC. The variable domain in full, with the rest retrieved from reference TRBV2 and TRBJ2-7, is EPEVTQTPSHQVTQMGQEVILRCVPISNHLYFYWYRQILGQKVEFLVSFYNNEISEKSEIFDDQFSVERPDGSNFTLKIRSTKLEDSAMYFCASSGRMADYEQYFGPGTRLTVT.

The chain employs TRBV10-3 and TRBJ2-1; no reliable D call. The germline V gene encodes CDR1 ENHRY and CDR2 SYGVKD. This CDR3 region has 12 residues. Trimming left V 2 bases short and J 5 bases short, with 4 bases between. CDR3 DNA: TGTGCCATCAGTGAGAATAACAATGAGCAGTTCTTC. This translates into CAISENNNEQFF.

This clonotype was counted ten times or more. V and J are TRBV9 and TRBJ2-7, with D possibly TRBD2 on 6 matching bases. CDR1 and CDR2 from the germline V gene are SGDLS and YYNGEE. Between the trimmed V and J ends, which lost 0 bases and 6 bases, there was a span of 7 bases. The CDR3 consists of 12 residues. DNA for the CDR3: TGTGCCAGCAGCGTAGCGGAGGGCGAGCAGTACTTC. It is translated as CASSVAEGEQYF.

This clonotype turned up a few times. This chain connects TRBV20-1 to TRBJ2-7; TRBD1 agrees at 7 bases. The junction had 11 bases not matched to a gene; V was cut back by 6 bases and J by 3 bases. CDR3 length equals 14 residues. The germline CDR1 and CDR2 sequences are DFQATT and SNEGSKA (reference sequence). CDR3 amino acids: CSASPRTGGYEQYF. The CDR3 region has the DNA TGCAGTGCCTCACCTCGGACAGGAGGCTACGAGCAGTACTTC.

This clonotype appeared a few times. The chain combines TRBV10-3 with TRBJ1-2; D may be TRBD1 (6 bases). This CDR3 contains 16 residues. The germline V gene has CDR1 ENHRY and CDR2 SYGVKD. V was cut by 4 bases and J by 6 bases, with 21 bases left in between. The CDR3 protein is CAISADLGGREDGYTF. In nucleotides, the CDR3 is TGTGCCATCAGTGCAGACTTGGGGGGGCGAGAGGATGGCTACACCTTC.

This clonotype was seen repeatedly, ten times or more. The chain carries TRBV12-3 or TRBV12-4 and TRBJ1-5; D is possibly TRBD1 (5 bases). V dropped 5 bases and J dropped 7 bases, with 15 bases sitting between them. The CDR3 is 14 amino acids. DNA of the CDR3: TGTGCCAGCAGTCCCGGGACGGGACTCCAGCCCCAGCATTTT. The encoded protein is CASSPGTGLQPQHF.

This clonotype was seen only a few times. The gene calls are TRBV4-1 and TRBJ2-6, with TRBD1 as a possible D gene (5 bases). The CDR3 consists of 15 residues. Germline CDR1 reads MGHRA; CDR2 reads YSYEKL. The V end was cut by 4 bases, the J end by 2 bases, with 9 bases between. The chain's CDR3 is CASSLRVTGANVLTF. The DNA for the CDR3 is TGCGCCAGCAGCCTCAGGGTTACTGGGGCCAACGTCCTGACTTTC.

The chain's CDR3 is CASRDSPGADTQYF. The CDR3 nucleotides read TGTGCCAGCCGGGACAGCCCCGGCGCAGATACGCAGTATTTT. V gene TRBV6-5 combines with J gene TRBJ2-3; 7 bases line up with TRBD1. CDR3 length: 14 amino acids. Germline CDR1 MNHEY, CDR2 SVGAGI. V lost 8 bases and J lost 4; bases outside the gene matches: 9.

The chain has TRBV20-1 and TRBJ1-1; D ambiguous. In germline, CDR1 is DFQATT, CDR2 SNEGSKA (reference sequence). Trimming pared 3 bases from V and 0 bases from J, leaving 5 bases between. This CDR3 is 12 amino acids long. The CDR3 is CSASTVNTEAFF. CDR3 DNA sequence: TGCAGTGCTAGTACGGTGAACACTGAAGCTTTCTTT.

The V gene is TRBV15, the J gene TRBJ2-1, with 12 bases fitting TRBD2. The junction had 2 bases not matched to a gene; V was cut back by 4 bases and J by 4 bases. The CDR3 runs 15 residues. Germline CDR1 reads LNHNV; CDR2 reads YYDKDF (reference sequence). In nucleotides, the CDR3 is TGTGCCACCAGCAAGACTAGCGGGAGTTACAATGAGCAGTTCTTC. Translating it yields CATSKTSGSYNEQFF.

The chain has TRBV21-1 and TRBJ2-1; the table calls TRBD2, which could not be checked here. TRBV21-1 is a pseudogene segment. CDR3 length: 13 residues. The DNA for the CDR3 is TGTGCCACCCTCTTGAGATCTAGCGGGAGAGAGTTCTTC. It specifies CATLLRSSGREFF.

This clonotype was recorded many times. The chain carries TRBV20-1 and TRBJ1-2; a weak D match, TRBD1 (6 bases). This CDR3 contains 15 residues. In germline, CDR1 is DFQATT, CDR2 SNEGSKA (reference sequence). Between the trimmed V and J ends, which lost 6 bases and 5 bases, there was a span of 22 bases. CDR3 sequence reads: CSAPPNTGFRYGYTF. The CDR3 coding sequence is TGCAGTGCGCCTCCGAATACAGGGTTTCGGTATGGCTACACCTTC.

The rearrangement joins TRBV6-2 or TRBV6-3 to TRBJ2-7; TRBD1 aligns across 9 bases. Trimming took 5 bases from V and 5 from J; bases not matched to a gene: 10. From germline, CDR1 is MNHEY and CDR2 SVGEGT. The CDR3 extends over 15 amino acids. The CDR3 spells CASSQYRGPVHEQYF. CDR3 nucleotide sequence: TGTGCCAGCAGTCAATACAGGGGGCCGGTCCACGAGCAGTACTTC.

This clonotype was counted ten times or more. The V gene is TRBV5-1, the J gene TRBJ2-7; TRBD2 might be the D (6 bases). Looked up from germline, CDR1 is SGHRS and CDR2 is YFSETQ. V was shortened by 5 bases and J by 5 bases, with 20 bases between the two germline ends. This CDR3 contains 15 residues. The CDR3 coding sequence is TGCGCCAGCAGTTACGCGACGGGAGCCCGGGACGAGCAGTACTTC. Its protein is CASSYATGARDEQYF.

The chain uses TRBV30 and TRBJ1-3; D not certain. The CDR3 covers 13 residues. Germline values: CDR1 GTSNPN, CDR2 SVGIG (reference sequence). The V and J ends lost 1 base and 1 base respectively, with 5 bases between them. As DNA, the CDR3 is TGTGCCTGGAGTGGCTTTTCTGGAAACACCATATATTTT. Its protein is CAWSGFSGNTIYF.

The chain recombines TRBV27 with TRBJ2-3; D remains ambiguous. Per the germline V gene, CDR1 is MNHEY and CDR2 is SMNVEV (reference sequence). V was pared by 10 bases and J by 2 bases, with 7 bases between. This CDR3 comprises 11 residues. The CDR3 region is CATLDTDTQYF. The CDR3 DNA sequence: TGTGCCACGTTAGACACAGATACGCAGTATTTT.

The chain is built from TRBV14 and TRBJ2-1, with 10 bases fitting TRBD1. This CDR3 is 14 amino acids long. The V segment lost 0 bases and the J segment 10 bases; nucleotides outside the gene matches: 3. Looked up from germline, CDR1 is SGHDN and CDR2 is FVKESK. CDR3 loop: CASSQDPGQGEQFF. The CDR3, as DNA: TGTGCCAGCAGCCAAGACCCGGGACAGGGGGAGCAGTTCTTC.

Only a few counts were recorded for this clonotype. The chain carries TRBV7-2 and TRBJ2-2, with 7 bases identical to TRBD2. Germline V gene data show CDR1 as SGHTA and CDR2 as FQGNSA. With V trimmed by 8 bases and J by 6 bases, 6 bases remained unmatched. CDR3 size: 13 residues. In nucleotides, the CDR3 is TGTGCCAGCCGCGGACTAGTTGCCGGGGAGCTGTTTTTT. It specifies CASRGLVAGELFF.

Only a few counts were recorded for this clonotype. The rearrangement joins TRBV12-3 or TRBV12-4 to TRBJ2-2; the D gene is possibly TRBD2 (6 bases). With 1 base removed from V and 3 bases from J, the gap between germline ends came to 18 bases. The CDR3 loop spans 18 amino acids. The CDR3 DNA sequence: TGTGCCAGCAGTTTAGGGACGGCGGGACGCGGTGACACCGGGGAGCTGTTTTTT. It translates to CASSLGTAGRGDTGELFF.